This T cell receptor beta chain stems from a study of identical twins. Whole-study results and caveats: Twin pairs' shared out-of-frame alpha sequences were enriched in low generation probability. Beta out-of-frame sequences showed weaker excess twin sharing.

This clonotype was seen a handful of times. Antigen: not known. TCRdb reanalysed the 5' RACE reads using MiXCR and keeps one entry per CDR3 protein. The data contain fewer than 800,000 distinct CDR3 sequences, just over 7% of them seen just once; the ten biggest clones take up roughly 1.5%. CDR1 and CDR2 (germline): SGHVS, FQNEAQ. The CDR3 covers 13 residues. V lost 1 base and J lost 8, with 11 bases in between. These sequences were also reported in another study, on yellow fever vaccine responses in identical twins. In that study: Twins' vaccine T cell responses were reported to seem partly convergent and partly personalized.

This rearrangement joins TRBV7-8 to TRBJ1-2, with D uncertain. The material sequenced was PBMCs. The clonotype comes from a young woman in good health. The CDR3 DNA reads as TGTGCCAGCAGCTTAGTTAGGGTTGCGGGCTACACCTTC. Translated, it gives CASSLVRVAGYTF.